A single sample is the source of the 5 T cell receptor beta chains below, sequenced in a study of blood T cell repertoires in COVID-19. Sequencing used immunoSEQ multiplex PCR; TCRdb keeps in-frame clones, though not all of them. The sample includes about 210,000 clones, 65% to 85% of them seen just once. Input material: peripheral blood. Source of these receptors: a human donor in a cohort sampled during active COVID-19.

This rearrangement joins TRBV4-3 to TRBJ2-7; 9 nucleotides agree with TRBD1. V shed 4 bases and J 4 bases; nucleotides not matched to a gene: 5. The CDR3 spans 14 residues. Germline assignment: CDR1 LGHNA and CDR2 YSLEER. The chain's CDR3 is CASSPGQGRYEQYF. The CDR3 nucleotides read TGCGCCAGCAGCCCGGGACAGGGTCGATACGAGCAGTACTTC.

This clone was seen only a few times. The chain combines TRBV3-1 (or the pseudogene TRBV3-2) with TRBJ1-2; the D gene is possibly TRBD1 (5 bases). The CDR3 covers 13 residues. Per germline, CDR1 LGHDT and CDR2 YNNKEL (reference sequence). V lost 1 base, J lost 7 bases, and 10 bases lay in between. The CDR3 here is CASSQAGRGGYTF. In nucleotides, the CDR3 is TGTGCCAGCAGCCAAGCGGGGAGGGGTGGCTACACCTTC.

This clone was detected a few times. This chain joins TRBV5-6 and TRBJ2-5, with D maybe TRBD1 (5 bases). The CDR3 runs 17 residues. Germline V gene data show CDR1 as SGHDT and CDR2 as YYEEEE. Trimming cost V 3 bases and J 3 bases, with 21 bases left between them. The CDR3 is CASSSYGATVIEETQYF. The CDR3 bases are TGTGCCAGCAGCTCCTATGGGGCGACCGTTATCGAAGAGACCCAGTACTTC.

This sequence joins TRBV11-2 and TRBJ2-7; tentatively, D is TRBD2 (5 bases). Germline V gives CDR1 SGHAT, CDR2 FQNNGV. The CDR3 loop spans 14 amino acids. Trimming took off 0 bases at V and 7 bases at J, with 13 bases between the two ends. CDR3 coding DNA: TGTGCCAGCAGCTTAGACCGAGGGATTACGGAGCAGTACTTC. Translating gives CASSLDRGITEQYF.

V usage is TRBV5-3 and J usage is TRBJ2-6; TRBD1 matches 12 bases. TRBV5-3 qualifies as an ORF whose function is uncertain. The CDR3 loop spans 19 amino acids. J lost 4 bases, V lost 3 bases, and 11 bases had no gene match. The CDR3 DNA sequence: TGTGCCAGAAGCTCCGACCCGGGACAGGGGGCCCAAGGGGCCAACGTCCTGACTTTC. Translating it yields CARSSDPGQGAQGANVLTF.